This TCR beta chain derives from a study of glioma-infiltrating T cells after dendritic cell vaccination (dated by TCRdb to about 2016). Turning to the overall study: A cohort of about 15 glioblastoma patients from Phase I and II dendritic cell vaccination trials was included, of whom 9 were newly diagnosed and 6 had recurrent disease. Between the early 2000s and the early 2010s, patients were given autologous tumor lysate-pulsed dendritic cell vaccination. To make the vaccine, monocyte-derived dendritic cells were cultured for approximately 7 days with IL-4 and GM-CSF and then pulsed overnight with autologous tumor lysate. Three intradermal dendritic cell vaccine injections were administered to patients at biweekly intervals in the arm below the axilla. In glioblastoma patients vaccinated with dendritic cells, deep sequencing of TCR beta CDR3 regions served to measure tumor-infiltrating lymphocyte content and to compare repertoires between tumor and blood. Survival after dendritic cell vaccination was correlated with TCR sequencing metrics, such as TIL content and the overlap between tumor and blood repertoires.

The research as a whole found: The response model built on TCR overlap across three groups was characterized as speculative, with prospective validation still needed. Higher estimated pretreatment TIL content predicted longer time to progression and overall survival after dendritic cell vaccination. TCR clonality showed no direct relationship with survival, which suggests that a diverse polyclonal response may be important. The cohort was small and heterogeneous, with few patients having full blood and tumor sets and even fewer initial-recurrent tumor pairs.

Details on this clone: Its recognized antigen is unknown. The sample holds no much larger clone one base away, and base qualities are not on file.

V was cut back by 5 bases and J by 7 bases, leaving a gap of 14 bases between them. The germline V gene specifies SGHTA as CDR1 and FQGTGA as CDR2. The CDR3, from cysteine to phenylalanine, totals 14 residues. The sequence is cut down to CDR3 DNA, 42 bases in frame from base 1. The immunoSEQ assay amplified TCRB CDR3 regions from roughly 2 micrograms of genomic DNA, or from all available DNA when less than that amount was available. The multiplex PCR relied on 60 forward primers for TCR V beta segments and 13 reverse primers for J beta segments. Synthetic control templates were spiked into each sample at limiting dilution to estimate reads per starting template. Sequencing produced 87 bp reads on the Illumina HiSeq System. On the authors' methods: PCR and sequencing errors were removed by merging closely related sequences with a nearest neighbor algorithm. TCR overlap was defined as the percentage of unique tumor TCR beta sequences that were also found in the peripheral blood of the same patient. This is the immuneACCESS table as TCRdb keeps it, with only in-frame sequences that have V and J called. A part of the clones is gone; compared with another copy, unresolved V genes explain less than half, and the rest is unexplained. The V and J calls and clone size come from that table; D and trimming were worked out from the DNA. Counted in this sample were roughly 100,000 clones; around 87% of them appeared once. The biggest ten clones account for roughly 3% of the sample.

Taken with the paper, the label for time point translates to: after dendritic cell vaccination, including at tumor progression/relapse. Patients were selected for having adequate residual fresh-frozen tumor tissue and more than two years of available survival data. None of the glioblastoma patients carried an isocitrate dehydrogenase mutation, although molecular status otherwise varied. PBMC collection took place before vaccination, two weeks after the third vaccination, and at tumor progression if progression occurred. Genomic DNA was extracted with the Qiagen DNeasy Blood extraction Kit. The specimen comprised blood, sampled after dendritic cell vaccination. The sequence links TRBV7-3 to TRBJ2-2; matching of 5 bases hints at TRBD1 as the D gene. This TCR was sampled from a human donor with glioblastoma. The CDR3 protein: CASSPQGDRGELFF. The nucleotide sequence reads TGTGCCAGCAGCCCTCAGGGTGATCGCGGGGAGCTGTTTTTT.